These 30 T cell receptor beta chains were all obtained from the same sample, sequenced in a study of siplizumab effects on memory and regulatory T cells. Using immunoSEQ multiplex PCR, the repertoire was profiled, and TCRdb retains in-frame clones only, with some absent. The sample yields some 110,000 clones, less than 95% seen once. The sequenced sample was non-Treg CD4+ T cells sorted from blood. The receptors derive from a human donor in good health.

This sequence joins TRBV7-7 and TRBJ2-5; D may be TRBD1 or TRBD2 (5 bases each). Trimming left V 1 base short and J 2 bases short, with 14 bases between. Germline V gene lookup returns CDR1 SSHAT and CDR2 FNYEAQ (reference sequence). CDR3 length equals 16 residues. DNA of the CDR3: TGTGCCAGCAGCTTAGGAGGTGTGGGACCGCAAGAGACCCAGTACTTC. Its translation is CASSLGGVGPQETQYF.

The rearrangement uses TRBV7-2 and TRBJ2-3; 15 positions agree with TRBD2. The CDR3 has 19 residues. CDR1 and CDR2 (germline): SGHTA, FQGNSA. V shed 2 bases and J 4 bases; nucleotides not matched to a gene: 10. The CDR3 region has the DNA TGTGCCAGCAGCTTAACTGTGGGGACTAGCGGGAGGCGCTCAGATACGCAGTATTTT. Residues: CASSLTVGTSGRRSDTQYF.

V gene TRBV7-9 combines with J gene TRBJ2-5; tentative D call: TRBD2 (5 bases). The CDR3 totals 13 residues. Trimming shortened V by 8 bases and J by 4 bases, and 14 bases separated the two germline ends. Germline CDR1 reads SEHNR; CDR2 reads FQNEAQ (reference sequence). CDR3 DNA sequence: TGTGCCAGCGAAGCCCTAGCAGTAGAGACCCAGTACTTC. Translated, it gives CASEALAVETQYF. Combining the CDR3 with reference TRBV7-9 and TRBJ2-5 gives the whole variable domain DTGVSQNPRHKITKRGQNVTFRCDPISEHNRLYWYRQTLGQGPEFLTYFQNEAQLEKSRLLSDRFSAERPKGSFSTLEIQRTEQGDSAMYLCASEALAVETQYFGPGTRLLVL.

The CDR3 sequence is CASSLAGGAGGNTIYF. As DNA, the CDR3 is TGCGCCAGCAGCTTGGCCGGGGGGGCCGGAGGAAACACCATATATTTT. This chain links TRBV5-1 with TRBJ1-3, with D tentatively TRBD1 (6 bases). V was clipped by 0 bases and J by 4 bases, with 14 bases between them. This CDR3 comprises 16 residues. Germline lookup yields CDR1 SGHRS and CDR2 YFSETQ.

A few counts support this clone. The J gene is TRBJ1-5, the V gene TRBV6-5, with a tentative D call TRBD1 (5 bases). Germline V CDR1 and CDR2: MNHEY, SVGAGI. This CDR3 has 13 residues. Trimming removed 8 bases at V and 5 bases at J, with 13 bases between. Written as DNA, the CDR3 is TGTGCCAGCCGAAGGGGAGGCGATCAGCCCCAGCATTTT. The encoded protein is CASRRGGDQPQHF.

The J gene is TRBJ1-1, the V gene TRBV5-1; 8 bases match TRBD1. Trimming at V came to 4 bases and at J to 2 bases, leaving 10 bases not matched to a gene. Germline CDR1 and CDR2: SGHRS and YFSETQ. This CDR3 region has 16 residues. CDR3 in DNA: TGCGCCAGCAGCCCAACGGACAGGGCAGGAAACACTGAAGCTTTCTTT. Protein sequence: CASSPTDRAGNTEAFF.

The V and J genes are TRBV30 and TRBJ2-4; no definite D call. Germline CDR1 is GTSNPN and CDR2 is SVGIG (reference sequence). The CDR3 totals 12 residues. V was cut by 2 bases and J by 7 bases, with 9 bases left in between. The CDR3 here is CAWSTLLNIQYF. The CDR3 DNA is TGTGCCTGGAGTACCCTTCTTAACATTCAGTACTTC.

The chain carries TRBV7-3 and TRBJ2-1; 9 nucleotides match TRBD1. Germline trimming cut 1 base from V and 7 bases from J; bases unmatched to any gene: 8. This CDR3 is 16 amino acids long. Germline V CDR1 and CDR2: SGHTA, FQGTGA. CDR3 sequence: CASSLRQGDLYNEQFF. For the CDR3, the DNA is TGTGCCAGCAGCTTAAGACAGGGGGATTTATATAATGAGCAGTTCTTC.

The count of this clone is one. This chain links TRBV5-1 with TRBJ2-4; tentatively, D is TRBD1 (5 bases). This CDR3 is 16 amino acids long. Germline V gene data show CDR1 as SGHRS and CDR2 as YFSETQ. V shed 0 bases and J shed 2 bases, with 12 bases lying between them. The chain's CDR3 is CASSLGQGLTKNIQYF. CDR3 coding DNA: TGCGCCAGCAGCTTGGGGCAGGGTCTGACCAAAAACATTCAGTACTTC.

The CDR3 DNA follows: TGTGCCAGCGCTATGGAGGGCGGGAGGGCAGCAGATACGCAGTATTTT. Its protein product is CASAMEGGRAADTQYF. The chain combines TRBV7-3 with TRBJ2-3; 9 nucleotides match TRBD2. The CDR3 sequence is 16 residues long. Unmatched junction bases numbered 13, after V lost 8 bases and J lost 4 bases. The germline gives CDR1 SGHTA, CDR2 FQGTGA.

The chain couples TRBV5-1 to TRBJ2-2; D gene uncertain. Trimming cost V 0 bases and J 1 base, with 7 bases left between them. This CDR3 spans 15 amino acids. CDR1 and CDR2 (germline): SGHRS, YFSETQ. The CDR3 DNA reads TGCGCCAGCAGCTTGGGGGCAGTGAACACCGGGGAGCTGTTTTTT. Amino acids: CASSLGAVNTGELFF.

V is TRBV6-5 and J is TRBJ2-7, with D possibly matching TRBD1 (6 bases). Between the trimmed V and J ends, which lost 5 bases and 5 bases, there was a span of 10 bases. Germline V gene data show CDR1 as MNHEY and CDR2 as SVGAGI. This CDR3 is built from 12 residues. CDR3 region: CASSRTDNEQYF. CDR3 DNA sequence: TGTGCCAGCAGTCGGACAGATAACGAGCAGTACTTC.

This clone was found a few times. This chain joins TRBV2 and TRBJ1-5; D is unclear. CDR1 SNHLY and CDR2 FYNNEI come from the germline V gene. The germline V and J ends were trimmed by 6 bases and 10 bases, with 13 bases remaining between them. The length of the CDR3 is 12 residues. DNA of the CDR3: TGTGCCAGCAGCCTGGACGGATTCCCCCAGCATTTT. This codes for CASSLDGFPQHF.

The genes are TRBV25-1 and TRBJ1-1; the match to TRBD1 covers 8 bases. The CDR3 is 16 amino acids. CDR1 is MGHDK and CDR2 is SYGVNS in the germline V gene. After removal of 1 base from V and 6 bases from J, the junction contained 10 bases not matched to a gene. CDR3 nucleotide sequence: TGTGCCAGCAGTGAATTTTCGGGCAGGGGGCGGGCTGAAGCTTTCTTT. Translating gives CASSEFSGRGRAEAFF.

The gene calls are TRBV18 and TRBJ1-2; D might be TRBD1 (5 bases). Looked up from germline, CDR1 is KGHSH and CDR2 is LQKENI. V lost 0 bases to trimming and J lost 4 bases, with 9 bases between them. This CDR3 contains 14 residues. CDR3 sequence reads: CASSPPSQVYGYTF. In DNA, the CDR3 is TGTGCCAGCTCACCACCGTCACAGGTCTATGGCTACACCTTC.

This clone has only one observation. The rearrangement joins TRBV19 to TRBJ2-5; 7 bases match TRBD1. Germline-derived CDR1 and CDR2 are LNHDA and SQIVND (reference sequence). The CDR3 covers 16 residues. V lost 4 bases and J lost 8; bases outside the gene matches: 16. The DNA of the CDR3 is TGTGCCAGTAGTACCATGGACAGGAGAACCTACCTAACCCAGTACTTC. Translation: CASSTMDRRTYLTQYF.

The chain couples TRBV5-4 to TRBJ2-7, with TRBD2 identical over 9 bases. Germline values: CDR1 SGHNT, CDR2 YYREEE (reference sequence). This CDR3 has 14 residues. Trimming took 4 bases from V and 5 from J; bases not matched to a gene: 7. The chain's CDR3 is CASSPGAGGNEQYF. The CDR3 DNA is TGTGCCAGCAGCCCCGGGGCGGGAGGGAACGAGCAGTACTTC.

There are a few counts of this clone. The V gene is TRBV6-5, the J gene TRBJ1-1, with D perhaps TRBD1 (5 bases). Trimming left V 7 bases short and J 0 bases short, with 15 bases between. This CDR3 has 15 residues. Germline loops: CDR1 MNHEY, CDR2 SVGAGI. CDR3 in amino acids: CASIDVGRMNTEAFF. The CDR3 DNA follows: TGTGCCAGCATCGACGTGGGGCGCATGAACACTGAAGCTTTCTTT.

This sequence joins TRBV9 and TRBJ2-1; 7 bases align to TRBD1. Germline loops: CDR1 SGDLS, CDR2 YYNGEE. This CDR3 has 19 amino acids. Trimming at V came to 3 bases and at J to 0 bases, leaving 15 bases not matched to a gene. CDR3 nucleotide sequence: TGTGCCAGCAGCGACCGGCGAAGACAGGGTCAGAGCTCCTACAATGAGCAGTTCTTC. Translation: CASSDRRRQGQSSYNEQFF.

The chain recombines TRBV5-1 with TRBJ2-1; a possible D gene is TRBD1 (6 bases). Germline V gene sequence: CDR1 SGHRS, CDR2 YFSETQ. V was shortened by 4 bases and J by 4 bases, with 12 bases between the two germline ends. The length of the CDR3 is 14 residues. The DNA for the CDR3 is TGCGCCAGCAGCCCAGGGGACGTATACAATGAGCAGTTCTTC. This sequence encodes CASSPGDVYNEQFF.

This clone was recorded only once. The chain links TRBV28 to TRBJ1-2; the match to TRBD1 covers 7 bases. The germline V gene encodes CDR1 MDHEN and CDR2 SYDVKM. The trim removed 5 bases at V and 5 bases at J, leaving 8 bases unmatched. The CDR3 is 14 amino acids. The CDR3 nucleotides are TGTGCCAGCAGTATACCGGGACAGCCATATGGCTACACCTTC. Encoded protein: CASSIPGQPYGYTF.

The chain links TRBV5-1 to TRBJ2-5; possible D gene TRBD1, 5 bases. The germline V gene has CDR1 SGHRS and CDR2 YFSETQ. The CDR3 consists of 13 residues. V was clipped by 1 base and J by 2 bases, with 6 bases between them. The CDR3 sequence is CASSLKGQETQYF. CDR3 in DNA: TGCGCCAGCAGCTTGAAGGGGCAAGAGACCCAGTACTTC.

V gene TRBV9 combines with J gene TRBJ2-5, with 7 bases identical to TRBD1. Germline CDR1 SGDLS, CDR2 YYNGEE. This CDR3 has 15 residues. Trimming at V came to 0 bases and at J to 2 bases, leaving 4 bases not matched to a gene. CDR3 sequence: CASSVGDRNQETQYF. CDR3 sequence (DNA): TGTGCCAGCAGCGTAGGGGACAGAAATCAAGAGACCCAGTACTTC.

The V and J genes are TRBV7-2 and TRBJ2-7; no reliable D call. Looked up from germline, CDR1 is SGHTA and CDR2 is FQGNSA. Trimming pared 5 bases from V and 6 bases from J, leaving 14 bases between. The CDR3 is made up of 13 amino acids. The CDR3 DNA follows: TGTGCCAGCAGCCCGGTACCGGGTTCCGAGCAGTACTTC. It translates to CASSPVPGSEQYF.

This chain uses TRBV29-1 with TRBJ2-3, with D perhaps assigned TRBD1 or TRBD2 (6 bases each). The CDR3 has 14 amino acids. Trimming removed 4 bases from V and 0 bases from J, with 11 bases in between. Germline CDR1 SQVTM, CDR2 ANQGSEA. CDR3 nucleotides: TGCAGCGTTGCTCAGGGGACTAGCACAGATACGCAGTATTTT. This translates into CSVAQGTSTDTQYF.

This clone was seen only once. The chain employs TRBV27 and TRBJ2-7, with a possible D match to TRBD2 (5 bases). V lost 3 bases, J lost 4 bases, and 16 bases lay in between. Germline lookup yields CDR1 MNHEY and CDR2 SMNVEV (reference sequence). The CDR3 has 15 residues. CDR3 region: CASSFLAKDFYEQYF. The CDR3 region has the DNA TGTGCCAGCAGTTTCCTAGCCAAGGATTTTTACGAGCAGTACTTC.

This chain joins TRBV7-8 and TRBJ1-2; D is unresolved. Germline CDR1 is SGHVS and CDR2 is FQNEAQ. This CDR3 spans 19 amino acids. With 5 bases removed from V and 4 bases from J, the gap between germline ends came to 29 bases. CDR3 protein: CASSGGGGGGSLFGYGYTF. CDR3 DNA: TGTGCCAGCAGCGGCGGTGGCGGTGGAGGTTCGCTGTTCGGCTATGGCTACACCTTC.

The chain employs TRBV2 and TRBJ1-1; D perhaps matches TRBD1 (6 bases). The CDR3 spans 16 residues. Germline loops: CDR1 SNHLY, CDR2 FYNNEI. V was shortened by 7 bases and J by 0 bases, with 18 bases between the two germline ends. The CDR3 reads CASTLSGAGVNTEAFF. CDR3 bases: TGTGCCAGCACCCTTTCAGGGGCGGGTGTGAACACTGAAGCTTTCTTT.

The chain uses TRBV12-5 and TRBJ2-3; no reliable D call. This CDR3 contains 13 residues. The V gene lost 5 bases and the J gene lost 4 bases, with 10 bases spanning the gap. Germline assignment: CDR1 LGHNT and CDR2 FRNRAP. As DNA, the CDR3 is TGTGCTAGTGGTAATTCCGGGTCAGATACGCAGTATTTT. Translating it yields CASGNSGSDTQYF. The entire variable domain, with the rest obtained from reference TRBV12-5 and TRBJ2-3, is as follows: DARVTQTPRHKVTEMGQEVTMRCQPILGHNTVFWYRQTMMQGLELLAYFRNRAPLDDSGMPKDRFSAEMPDATLATLKIQPSEPRDSAVYFCASGNSGSDTQYFGPGTRLTVL.

CDR3 in DNA: TGCAGCGTTGCGGGACTAGCCATAGGAGAGACCCAGTACTTC. The encoded protein is CSVAGLAIGETQYF. This chain links TRBV29-1 with TRBJ2-5, with 9 nucleotides matching TRBD2. The germline gives CDR1 SQVTM, CDR2 ANQGSEA. The CDR3 has 14 residues. V dropped 4 bases and J dropped 4; count of bases not matched to a gene: 7.